This T cell receptor (beta chain) was identified during a study of human T cells and chemical hapten exposure. This clonotype was recorded many times. TCRdb re-derived calls from the RACE reads in MiXCR, one entry per CDR3 protein. The profile covers 380,000 or so distinct CDR3 sequences, with over 5% appearing a single time and about 7.7% taken by the ten largest. Sample time point: pre-sensitization, week 0. As to treatment: therapeutic diphenylcyclopropenone sensitization with weekly scalp DPC. This CDR3 has 14 amino acids. The V end was cut by 8 bases, the J end by 2 bases, with 16 bases between. Looked up from germline, CDR1 is MNHNS and CDR2 is SASEGT.

This chain uses TRBV6-1 with TRBJ2-7; D possibly corresponds to TRBD2 (7 bases). This clonotype was sampled from a woman between 18 and 29 years old with alopecia areata. Some clones in this sample may be carry-over from other donors' samples. Sample: whole blood, taken in connection with sensitization to the hapten diphenylcyclopropenone (DPC). This CDR3 reads CASGRGTLTYEQYF. CDR3 DNA: TGTGCCAGCGGGCGGGGGACATTGACCTACGAGCAGTACTTC.